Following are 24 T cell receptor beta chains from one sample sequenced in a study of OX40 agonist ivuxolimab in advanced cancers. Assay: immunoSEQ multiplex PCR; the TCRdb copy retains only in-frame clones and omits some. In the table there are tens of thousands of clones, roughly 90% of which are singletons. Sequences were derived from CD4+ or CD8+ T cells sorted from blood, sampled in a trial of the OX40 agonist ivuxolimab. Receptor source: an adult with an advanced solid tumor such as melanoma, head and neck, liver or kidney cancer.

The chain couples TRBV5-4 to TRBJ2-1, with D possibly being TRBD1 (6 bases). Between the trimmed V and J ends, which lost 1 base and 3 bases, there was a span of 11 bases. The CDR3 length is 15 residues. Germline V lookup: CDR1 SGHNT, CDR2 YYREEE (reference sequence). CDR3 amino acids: CASSLRTDGYNEQFF. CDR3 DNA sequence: TGTGCCAGCAGCTTGCGGACAGACGGCTACAATGAGCAGTTCTTC.

The CDR3 sequence: CASSDRDWGNEQFF. The CDR3, as DNA: TGCGCCAGCAGCGACCGGGACTGGGGGAATGAGCAGTTCTTC. This sequence joins TRBV5-1 and TRBJ2-1; TRBD2 is a possible D gene (6 bases). This CDR3 spans 14 amino acids. Germline CDR1 and CDR2: SGHRS and YFSETQ. V was shortened by 4 bases and J by 7 bases, with 15 bases between the two germline ends.

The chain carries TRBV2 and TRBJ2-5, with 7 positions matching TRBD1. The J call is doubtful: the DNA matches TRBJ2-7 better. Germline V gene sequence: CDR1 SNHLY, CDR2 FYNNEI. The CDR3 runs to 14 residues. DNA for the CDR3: TGTGCCAGCAGTGACGCCAGGGGGTCAGGCGAGCAGTACTTC. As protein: CASSDARGSGEQYF.

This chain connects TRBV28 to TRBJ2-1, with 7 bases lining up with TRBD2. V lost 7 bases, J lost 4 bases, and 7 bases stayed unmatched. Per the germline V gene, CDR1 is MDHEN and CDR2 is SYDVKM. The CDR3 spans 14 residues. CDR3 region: CASTAGVTYNEQFF. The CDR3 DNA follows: TGTGCCAGCACCGCGGGAGTAACGTACAATGAGCAGTTCTTC.

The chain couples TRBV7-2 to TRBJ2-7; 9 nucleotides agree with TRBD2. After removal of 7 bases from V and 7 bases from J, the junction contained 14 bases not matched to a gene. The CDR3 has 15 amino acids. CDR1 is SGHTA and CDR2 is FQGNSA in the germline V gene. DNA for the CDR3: TGTGCCAGCACTATCTCCCCTGGTAGCGGGAGTGAGCAGTACTTC. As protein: CASTISPGSGSEQYF.

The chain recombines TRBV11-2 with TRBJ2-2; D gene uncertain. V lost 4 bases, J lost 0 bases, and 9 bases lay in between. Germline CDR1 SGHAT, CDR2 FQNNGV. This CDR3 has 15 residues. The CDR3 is CASSSRLSNTGELFF. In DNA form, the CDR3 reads TGTGCCAGCAGCTCCAGGCTTTCGAACACCGGGGAGCTGTTTTTT.

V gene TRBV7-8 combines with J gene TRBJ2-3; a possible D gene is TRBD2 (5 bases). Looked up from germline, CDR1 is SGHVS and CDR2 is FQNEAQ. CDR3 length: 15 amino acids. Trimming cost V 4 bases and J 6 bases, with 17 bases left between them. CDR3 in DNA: TGTGCCAGCAGCTCCCGGACTTTTTTAGGGGATACGCAGTATTTT. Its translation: CASSSRTFLGDTQYF.

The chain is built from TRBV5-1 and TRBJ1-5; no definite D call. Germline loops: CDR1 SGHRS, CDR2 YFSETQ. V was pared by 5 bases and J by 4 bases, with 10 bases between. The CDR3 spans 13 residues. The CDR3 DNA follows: TGCGCCAGCAGTCCCGGTGGGAATCAGCCCCAGCATTTT. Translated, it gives CASSPGGNQPQHF.

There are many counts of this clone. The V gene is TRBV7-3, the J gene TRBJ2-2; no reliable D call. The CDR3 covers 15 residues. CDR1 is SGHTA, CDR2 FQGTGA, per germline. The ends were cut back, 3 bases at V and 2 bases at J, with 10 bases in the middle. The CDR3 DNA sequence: TGTGCCAGCAGCTTTCACTCACGCAACACCGGGGAGCTGTTTTTT. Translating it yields CASSFHSRNTGELFF.

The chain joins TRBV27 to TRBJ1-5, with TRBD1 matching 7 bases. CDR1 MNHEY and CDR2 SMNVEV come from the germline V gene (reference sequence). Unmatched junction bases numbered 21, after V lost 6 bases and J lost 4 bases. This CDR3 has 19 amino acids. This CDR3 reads CASRRTGTEDPFRNQPQHF. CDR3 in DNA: TGTGCCAGCAGGAGGACCGGGACAGAGGACCCCTTCCGAAATCAGCCCCAGCATTTT.

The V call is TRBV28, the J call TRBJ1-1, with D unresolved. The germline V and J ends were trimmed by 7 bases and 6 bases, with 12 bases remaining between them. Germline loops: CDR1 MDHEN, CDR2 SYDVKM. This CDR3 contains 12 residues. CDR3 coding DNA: TGTGCCAGCACCTCCTATAAGGCTGAAGCTTTCTTT. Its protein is CASTSYKAEAFF.

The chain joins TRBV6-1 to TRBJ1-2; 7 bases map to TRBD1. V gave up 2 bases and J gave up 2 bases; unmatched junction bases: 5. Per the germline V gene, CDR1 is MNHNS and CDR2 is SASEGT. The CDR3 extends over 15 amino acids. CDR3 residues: CASSERDRLNYGYTF. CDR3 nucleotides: TGTGCCAGCAGTGAAAGGGACAGATTAAACTATGGCTACACCTTC.

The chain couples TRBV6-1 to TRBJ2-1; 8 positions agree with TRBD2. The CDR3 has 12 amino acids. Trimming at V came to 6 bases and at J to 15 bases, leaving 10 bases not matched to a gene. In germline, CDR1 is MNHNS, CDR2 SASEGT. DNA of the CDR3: TGTGCCAGCAGGGAAAGCGGGAGAATGTTGTTCTTC. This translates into CASRESGRMLFF.

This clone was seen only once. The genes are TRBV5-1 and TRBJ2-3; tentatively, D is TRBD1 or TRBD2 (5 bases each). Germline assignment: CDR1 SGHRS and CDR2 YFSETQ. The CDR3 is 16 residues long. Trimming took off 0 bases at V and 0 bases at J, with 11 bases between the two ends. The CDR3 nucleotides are TGCGCCAGCAGCTTGGGAGGGGTCGGCAGCACAGATACGCAGTATTTT. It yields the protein CASSLGGVGSTDTQYF.

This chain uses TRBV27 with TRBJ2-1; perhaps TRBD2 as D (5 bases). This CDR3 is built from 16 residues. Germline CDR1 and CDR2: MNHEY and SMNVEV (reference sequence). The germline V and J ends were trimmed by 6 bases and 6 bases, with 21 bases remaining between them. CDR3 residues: CASSPRGGMGSNEQFF. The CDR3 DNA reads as TGTGCCAGCAGCCCTCGGGGTGGGATGGGATCCAATGAGCAGTTCTTC.

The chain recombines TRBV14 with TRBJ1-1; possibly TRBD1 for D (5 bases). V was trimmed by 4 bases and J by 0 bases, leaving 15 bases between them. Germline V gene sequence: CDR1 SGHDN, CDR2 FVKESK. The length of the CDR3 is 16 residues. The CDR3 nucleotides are TGTGCCAGCAGCCCACTTAGGGACGTAATGAACACTGAAGCTTTCTTT. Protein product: CASSPLRDVMNTEAFF.

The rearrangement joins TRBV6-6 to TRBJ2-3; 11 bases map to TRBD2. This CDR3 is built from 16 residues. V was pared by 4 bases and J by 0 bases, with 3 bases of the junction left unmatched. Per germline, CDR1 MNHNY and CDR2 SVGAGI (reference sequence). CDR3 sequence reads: CASSFGTSGSTDTQYF. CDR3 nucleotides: TGTGCCAGCAGTTTCGGGACTAGCGGAAGCACAGATACGCAGTATTTT.

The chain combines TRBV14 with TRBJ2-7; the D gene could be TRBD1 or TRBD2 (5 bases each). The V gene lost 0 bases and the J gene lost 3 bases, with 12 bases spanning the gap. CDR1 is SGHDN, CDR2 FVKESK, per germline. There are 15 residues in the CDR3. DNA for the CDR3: TGTGCCAGCAGCCAAGAAACGGGGCAGGGCTACGAGCAGTACTTC. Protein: CASSQETGQGYEQYF.

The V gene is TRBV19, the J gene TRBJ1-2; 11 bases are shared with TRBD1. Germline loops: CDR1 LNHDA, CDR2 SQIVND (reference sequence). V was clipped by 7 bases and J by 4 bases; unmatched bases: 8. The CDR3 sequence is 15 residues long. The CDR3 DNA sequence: TGTGCCAGTACCACTCCCGGGACAGGGGGCTATGGCTACACCTTC. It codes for CASTTPGTGGYGYTF.

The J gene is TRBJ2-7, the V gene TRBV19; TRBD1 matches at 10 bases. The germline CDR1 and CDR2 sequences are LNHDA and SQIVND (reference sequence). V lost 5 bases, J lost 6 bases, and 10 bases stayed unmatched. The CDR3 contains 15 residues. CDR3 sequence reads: CASSGPGTGVSEQYF. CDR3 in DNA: TGTGCCAGTAGTGGCCCCGGGACAGGGGTTTCCGAGCAGTACTTC.

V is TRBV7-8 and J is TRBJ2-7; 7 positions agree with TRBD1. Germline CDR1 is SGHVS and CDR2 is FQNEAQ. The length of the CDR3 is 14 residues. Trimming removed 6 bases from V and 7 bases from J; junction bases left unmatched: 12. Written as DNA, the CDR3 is TGTGCCAGCAGGAAAGGACAGGTGGGCTGGGAGCAGTACTTC. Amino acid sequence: CASRKGQVGWEQYF.

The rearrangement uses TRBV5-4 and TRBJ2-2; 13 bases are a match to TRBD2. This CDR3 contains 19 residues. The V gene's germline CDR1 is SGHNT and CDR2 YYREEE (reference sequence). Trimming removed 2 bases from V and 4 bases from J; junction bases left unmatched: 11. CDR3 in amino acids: CASSFDRTGLAGTTGELFF. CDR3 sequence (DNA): TGTGCCAGCAGCTTCGACAGGACGGGACTAGCGGGAACCACCGGGGAGCTGTTTTTT. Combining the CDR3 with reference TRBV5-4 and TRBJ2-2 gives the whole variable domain ETGVTQSPTHLIKTRGQQVTLRCSSQSGHNTVSWYQQALGQGPQFIFQYYREEENGRGNFPPRFSGLQFPNYSSELNVNALELDDSALYLCASSFDRTGLAGTTGELFFGEGSRLTVL.

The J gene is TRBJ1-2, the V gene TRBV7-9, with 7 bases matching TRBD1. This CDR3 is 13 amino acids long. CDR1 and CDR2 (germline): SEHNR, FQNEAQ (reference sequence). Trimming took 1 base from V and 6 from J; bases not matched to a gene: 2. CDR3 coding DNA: TGTGCCAGCAGCTTAGGGACAGGAGATGGCTACACCTTC. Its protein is CASSLGTGDGYTF.

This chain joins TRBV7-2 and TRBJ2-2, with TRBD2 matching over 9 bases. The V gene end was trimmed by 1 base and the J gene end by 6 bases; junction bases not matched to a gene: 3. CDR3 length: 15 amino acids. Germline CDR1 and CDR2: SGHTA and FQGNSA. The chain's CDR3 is CASSLGSGSSGELFF. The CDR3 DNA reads TGTGCCAGCAGCTTAGGTAGCGGGAGCTCCGGGGAGCTGTTTTTT.